The entry that follows covers one T cell receptor (beta chain) sequence. What it recognizes is unknown. Stable hyperthyroidism: no ophthalmopathy progression over 18 months of follow-up. Orbital computed tomography, thyroid ultrasound, serum thyroxine and TRAb, and clinical symptoms together informed the diagnoses. Fresh peripheral blood, 9.5 to 10 ml of it, supplied the PBMCs. The data belong to a study of T cells in Graves' hyperthyroidism and ophthalmopathy. Template material for amplifying TCR beta CDR3 regions consisted of RNA transcripts. TCR CDR3 underwent first-round RT-PCR with the HTBI primer set. TCRdb analysed the multiplex PCR reads with MiXCR anew, one entry per CDR3 protein. Among under 250,000 distinct CDR3 sequences, approximately 17% were seen once, and the ten largest hold 50%. Notes on the study in general: The model identified upcoming ophthalmopathy a median approximately six months ahead of onset.

This receptor was identified in a man aged 45-65 years with Graves' hyperthyroidism. The sequenced sample consisted of blood.

CDR3 in DNA: TGTGCCAGCATTGGGTCTAGCACAGATACGCAGTATTTT. Its translation: CASIGSSTDTQYF. The chain combines TRBV6-2 or TRBV6-3 with TRBJ2-3; no clear D gene. Trimming cost V 7 bases and J 0 bases, with 8 bases left between them. The germline CDR1 and CDR2 sequences are MNHEY and SVGEGT. This CDR3 contains 13 residues.